The 24 T cell receptor beta chains reported below all come from one sample, sequenced in a study of blood T cell repertoires in COVID-19. Method: immunoSEQ multiplex PCR; TCRdb's copy keeps in-frame clones and lacks some. The data show 99,000 or so clones, with approximately 82% seen just once and 15% to 19% held by the top ten. The sequenced sample was peripheral blood. Receptors were obtained from a woman at least 80 years old with acute or convalescent COVID-19.

In DNA, the CDR3 is TGTGCCAGCTTCGCTAACCGCTACGAGCAGTACTTC. Protein product: CASFANRYEQYF. V usage is TRBV6-6 and J usage is TRBJ2-7, with no clear D. There are 12 residues in the CDR3. Germline V gene data show CDR1 as MNHNY and CDR2 as SVGAGI (reference sequence). V lost 8 bases and J 3 bases, leaving 11 bases between the germline ends.

The chain joins TRBV19 to TRBJ1-4; D is unclear. Trimming shortened V by 7 bases and J by 0 bases, and 21 bases separated the two germline ends. CDR3 length equals 18 residues. CDR1 is LNHDA and CDR2 is SQIVND in the germline V gene (reference sequence). The CDR3 loop is CASNPKSGSLATNEKLFF. The CDR3, as DNA: TGTGCCAGTAACCCCAAATCGGGTTCTCTTGCAACTAATGAAAAACTGTTTTTT.

About this clone: The germline gene is not matched at one end of the junction; a read error may be the cause. The chain uses TRBV9 and TRBJ2-7, with D perhaps TRBD2 (6 bases). This CDR3 region has 16 residues. Looked up from germline, CDR1 is SGDLS and CDR2 is YYNGEE. CDR3 residues: CASSFSETGDDHLKDF. The CDR3 DNA follows: TGTGCCAGCAGCTTTTCCGAGACGGGGGACGACCACTTAAAGGACTTC. Together with reference TRBV9 and TRBJ2-7, the CDR3 gives the full variable domain: DSGVTQTPKHLITATGQRVTLRCSPRSGDLSVYWYQQSLDQGLQFLIQYYNGEERAKGNILERFSAQQFPDLHSELNLSSLELGDSALYFCASSFSETGDDHLKDFGPGTRLTVT.

The chain joins TRBV5-6 to TRBJ2-2; 13 bases align to TRBD2. Trimming at V came to 3 bases and at J to 6 bases, leaving 5 bases not matched to a gene. This CDR3 has 16 residues. From germline, CDR1 is SGHDT and CDR2 YYEEEE. The CDR3 coding sequence is TGTGCCAGCAGCTCAATACTAGCGGGAGGGCCCGGGGAGCTGTTTTTT. As protein: CASSSILAGGPGELFF.

The chain combines TRBV19 with TRBJ1-5; D is undetermined. Looked up from germline, CDR1 is LNHDA and CDR2 is SQIVND (reference sequence). V dropped 0 bases and J dropped 4 bases, with 4 bases sitting between them. This CDR3 has 13 amino acids. Written as DNA, the CDR3 is TGTGCCAGTAGTATAGACGTAAATCAGCCCCAGCATTTT. Translating gives CASSIDVNQPQHF.

This chain joins TRBV7-7 and TRBJ2-2, with 8 bases fitting TRBD1. Trimming removed 5 bases from V and 6 bases from J; junction bases left unmatched: 2. Germline V gene lookup returns CDR1 SSHAT and CDR2 FNYEAQ (reference sequence). The CDR3 has 13 amino acids. The CDR3 DNA is TGTGCCAGCAGCCCGACAGGGGCCGGGGAGCTGTTTTTT. This encodes CASSPTGAGELFF.

V is TRBV5-4 and J is TRBJ2-1; 10 bases are shared with TRBD2. V lost 0 bases to trimming and J lost 7 bases; unmatched junction nucleotides: 4. The germline V gene encodes CDR1 SGHNT and CDR2 YYREEE (reference sequence). This CDR3 region has 15 residues. In DNA form, the CDR3 reads TGTGCCAGCAGCTTGGCAGCGGGAGGGCCGAATGAGCAGTTCTTC. As protein: CASSLAAGGPNEQFF.

The chain carries TRBV19 and TRBJ2-7; tentative D call: TRBD1 (6 bases). The V and J ends lost 7 bases and 2 bases respectively, with 9 bases between them. Per germline, CDR1 LNHDA and CDR2 SQIVND (reference sequence). The CDR3 is made up of 12 amino acids. For the CDR3, the DNA is TGTGCCAGTAAGGACAGCACCTACGAGCAGTACGTC. It encodes CASKDSTYEQYV.

V usage is TRBV7-2 and J usage is TRBJ2-3, with 8 bases aligning to TRBD2. V shed 7 bases and J 6 bases; nucleotides not matched to a gene: 12. The CDR3 loop spans 15 amino acids. The germline gives CDR1 SGHTA, CDR2 FQGNSA. The CDR3 loop reads CASTLRRGEGDTQYF. The DNA of the CDR3 is TGTGCCAGCACCCTCCGGCGGGGGGAGGGGGATACGCAGTATTTT.

The V call is TRBV5-1, the J call TRBJ2-2; 11 nucleotides match TRBD2. The V gene's germline CDR1 is SGHRS and CDR2 YFSETQ. The V and J ends lost 1 base and 0 bases, in that order; junction bases with no gene match: 11. The CDR3 totals 20 residues. CDR3 region: CASSLRGLAGGPPNTGELFF. CDR3 bases: TGCGCCAGCAGCTTGAGAGGACTAGCGGGTGGGCCCCCGAACACCGGGGAGCTGTTTTTT.

The chain uses TRBV30 and TRBJ1-3; 9 nucleotides match TRBD1. Trimming at V came to 0 bases and at J to 4 bases, leaving 7 bases not matched to a gene. Germline-derived CDR1 and CDR2 are GTSNPN and SVGIG (reference sequence). The CDR3 consists of 16 residues. The CDR3 region is CAWSVRTGTGGNTIYF. The DNA for the CDR3 is TGTGCCTGGAGTGTACGAACAGGGACAGGGGGAAACACCATATATTTT.

The genes are TRBV6-6 and TRBJ1-2, with D tentatively TRBD1 (6 bases). There are 18 residues in the CDR3. V lost 5 bases and J 1 base, leaving 23 bases between the germline ends. Germline values: CDR1 MNHNY, CDR2 SVGAGI (reference sequence). CDR3 protein: CASSLRSGGARFNYGYTF. The CDR3 bases are TGTGCCAGCAGTCTCCGGTCGGGGGGGGCCCGGTTTAACTATGGCTACACCTTC.

The gene calls are TRBV25-1 and TRBJ2-3; 7 positions agree with TRBD1. The germline gives CDR1 MGHDK, CDR2 SYGVNS. This CDR3 is built from 15 residues. V gave up 6 bases and J gave up 2 bases; unmatched junction bases: 8. The CDR3 region has the DNA TGTGCCAGCAGGGGAGCGGACAGGTTCACAGATACGCAGTATTTT. It specifies CASRGADRFTDTQYF.

This sequence joins TRBV6-5 and TRBJ1-2; 11 bases map to TRBD1. Germline CDR1 reads MNHEY; CDR2 reads SVGAGI. This CDR3 is 14 amino acids long. V gave up 6 bases and J gave up 7 bases; unmatched junction bases: 7. The CDR3 nucleotides read TGTGCCAGCAGAGGTCCGGGACAGGGGGGTGGCTACACCTTC. The encoded protein is CASRGPGQGGGYTF.

The chain uses TRBV28 and TRBJ1-4, with TRBD1 matching over 10 bases. CDR3 length: 15 residues. Germline V gene data show CDR1 as MDHEN and CDR2 as SYDVKM. Trimming took 5 bases from V and 4 from J; bases not matched to a gene: 4. The CDR3 DNA reads as TGTGCCAGCAGTGCCGGGACAGGGGATAATGAAAAACTGTTTTTT. Translation: CASSAGTGDNEKLFF.

The CDR3 region is CASSLLAGARSSYNEQFF. The CDR3 DNA reads TGTGCCAGCAGCCTACTAGCGGGAGCCCGAAGCTCCTACAATGAGCAGTTCTTC. The rearrangement uses TRBV5-4 and TRBJ2-1; 11 bases agree with TRBD2. Germline V gives CDR1 SGHNT, CDR2 YYREEE (reference sequence). J gave up 0 bases and V 4 bases, and 9 bases lay outside the gene matches. The CDR3 is made up of 18 amino acids.

J is TRBJ2-2 and V is TRBV10-3; D gene uncertain. V was cut by 0 bases and J by 5 bases, with 4 bases left in between. The CDR3 sequence is 13 residues long. The germline V gene encodes CDR1 ENHRY and CDR2 SYGVKD. Written as DNA, the CDR3 is TGTGCCATCAGTGAGTCCTATACCGGGGAGCTGTTTTTT. It is translated as CAISESYTGELFF.

The chain has TRBV7-9 and TRBJ1-1; D gene ambiguous. The V end lost 4 bases, the J end lost 0 bases, and 6 bases lay between the germline ends. Germline CDR1 is SEHNR and CDR2 is FQNEAQ (reference sequence). This CDR3 has 13 amino acids. DNA of the CDR3: TGTGCCAGCAGCTCAGCCATGAACACTGAAGCTTTCTTT. Its translation: CASSSAMNTEAFF.

V is TRBV11-3 and J is TRBJ2-2; the match to TRBD2 covers 10 bases. The CDR3 has 14 amino acids. V lost 10 bases, J lost 5 bases, and 7 bases stayed unmatched. CDR1 and CDR2 from the germline V gene are SGHNT and YENEEA. CDR3 bases: TGTGCCACCCACGGACTAGCGGCTACCGGGGAGCTGTTTTTT. Its protein product is CATHGLAATGELFF.

The chain carries TRBV24-1 and TRBJ2-3, with TRBD2 matching 9 bases. The CDR3 has 17 amino acids. V lost 0 bases to trimming and J lost 4 bases; unmatched junction nucleotides: 7. CDR1 is KGHDR and CDR2 is SFDVKD in the germline V gene. The CDR3 coding sequence is TGTGCCACCAGTGATTTGCAGGGGCGGGAGGGAGCAGATACGCAGTATTTT. Protein: CATSDLQGREGADTQYF.

The chain links TRBV28 to TRBJ1-2; 12 bases match TRBD1. This CDR3 comprises 15 residues. The ends lost 5 bases at V and 6 bases at J; junction bases unmatched: 7. CDR1 and CDR2 from the germline V gene are MDHEN and SYDVKM. The CDR3 here is CASSLGTGGYHGYTF. The CDR3 DNA reads TGTGCCAGCAGTCTAGGGACAGGGGGCTACCATGGCTACACCTTC.

This chain links TRBV5-1 with TRBJ1-1; D call uncertain. Trimming left V 4 bases short and J 5 bases short, with 12 bases between. The CDR3 length is 13 residues. From germline, CDR1 is SGHRS and CDR2 YFSETQ. The CDR3 DNA reads as TGCGCCAGCAGCCCCTTTGGAGTTACTGAAGCTTTCTTT. It specifies CASSPFGVTEAFF. The entire variable domain, with the rest obtained from reference TRBV5-1 and TRBJ1-1, is as follows: KAGVTQTPRYLIKTRGQQVTLSCSPISGHRSVSWYQQTPGQGLQFLFEYFSETQRNKGNFPGRFSGRQFSNSRSEMNVSTLELGDSALYLCASSPFGVTEAFFGQGTRLTVV.

This sequence joins TRBV19 and TRBJ1-5; no definite D call. Trimming stripped 3 bases from V and 5 bases from J, with 5 bases between. The CDR3 totals 12 residues. Germline CDR1 and CDR2: LNHDA and SQIVND (reference sequence). The CDR3 bases are TGTGCCAGTAGTATGGCAGATCAGCCCCAGCATTTT. Its protein is CASSMADQPQHF.

The CDR3 protein is CASSIQGGTNEKLFF. CDR3 DNA: TGTGCCAGTAGTATCCAGGGAGGGACTAATGAAAAACTGTTTTTT. The chain is built from TRBV19 and TRBJ1-4; tentatively, D is TRBD1 (5 bases). With 3 bases removed from V and 2 bases from J, the gap between germline ends came to 10 bases. The CDR3 spans 15 residues. The V gene's germline CDR1 is LNHDA and CDR2 SQIVND (reference sequence).